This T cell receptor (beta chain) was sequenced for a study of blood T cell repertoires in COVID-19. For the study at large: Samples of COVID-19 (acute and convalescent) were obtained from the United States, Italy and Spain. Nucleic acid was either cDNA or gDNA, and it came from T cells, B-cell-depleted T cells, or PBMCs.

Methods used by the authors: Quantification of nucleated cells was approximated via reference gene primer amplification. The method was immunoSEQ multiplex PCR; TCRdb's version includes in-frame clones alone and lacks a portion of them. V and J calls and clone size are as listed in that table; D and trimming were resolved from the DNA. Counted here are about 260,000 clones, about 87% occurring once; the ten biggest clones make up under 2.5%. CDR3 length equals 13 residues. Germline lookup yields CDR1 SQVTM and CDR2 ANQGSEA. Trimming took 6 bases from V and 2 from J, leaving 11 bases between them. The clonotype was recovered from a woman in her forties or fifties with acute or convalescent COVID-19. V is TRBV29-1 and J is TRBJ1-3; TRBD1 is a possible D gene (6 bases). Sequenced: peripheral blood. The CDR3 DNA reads TGCAGCGTAGCAACAGGGACTGGAAACACCATATATTTT. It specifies CSVATGTGNTIYF.